One and the same sample provided the 14 T cell receptor beta chains below, sequenced in a study of T-cell reconstitution after alpha-beta-depleted transplantation in children. For TCRbeta, the library was prepared with unique molecular identifiers. Using its own MiXCR run on the PCR reads, TCRdb lists one record per CDR3 protein. The sample yields about 470,000 distinct CDR3 sequences, 43% seen once. Specimen: PBMCs, collected before TCRalphabeta/CD19-depleted stem cell transplant. These receptor sequences come from a girl under 10 years old with aplastic anemia, due to receive a stem cell transplant.

This clonotype was picked up many times. The chain has TRBV7-2 and TRBJ2-5; TRBD2 might be the D (6 bases). The CDR3 spans 15 residues. V was pared by 7 bases and J by 7 bases, with 22 bases between. Germline V gives CDR1 SGHTA, CDR2 FQGNSA. The CDR3 region has the DNA TGTGCCAGCAACAATCCTAGCGCTGGCTCTGGGACCCAGTACTTC. Its protein product is CASNNPSAGSGTQYF.

Ten or more counts support this clonotype. The chain links TRBV5-6 to TRBJ2-7, with no clear D. V was trimmed by 0 bases and J by 0 bases, leaving 7 bases between them. The CDR3 length is 14 residues. Germline lookup yields CDR1 SGHDT and CDR2 YYEEEE. The CDR3 nucleotides are TGTGCCAGCAGCTTGGTCCGGAGCTCCTACGAGCAGTACTTC. Encoded protein: CASSLVRSSYEQYF.

This clonotype was recorded at least ten times. The DNA for the CDR3 is TGTGCCAGCAGTTTCGGCGTGGGGAGCAATCAGCCCCAGCATTTT. The encoded protein is CASSFGVGSNQPQHF. The chain has TRBV27 and TRBJ1-5; D is unresolved. Germline CDR1 is MNHEY and CDR2 is SMNVEV (reference sequence). V was trimmed by 3 bases and J by 1 base, leaving 10 bases between them. This CDR3 has 15 amino acids.

Many counts were recorded for this clonotype. This chain connects TRBV20-1 to TRBJ2-2; TRBD1 aligns across 9 bases. Germline-derived CDR1 and CDR2 are DFQATT and SNEGSKA (reference sequence). CDR3 length: 15 amino acids. Trimming took 6 bases from V and 0 from J; bases not matched to a gene: 5. The CDR3 here is CSAPGQGPNTGELFF. The CDR3 DNA reads as TGCAGTGCCCCGGGACAGGGCCCGAACACCGGGGAGCTGTTTTTT.

The genes are TRBV5-1 and TRBJ1-3, with no clear D. The CDR3 consists of 14 residues. V lost 1 base to trimming and J lost 4 bases, with 9 bases between them. Germline V CDR1 and CDR2: SGHRS, YFSETQ. The CDR3 sequence: CASSLQPPGNTIYF. The CDR3 DNA is TGCGCCAGCAGCTTGCAACCCCCCGGAAACACCATATATTTT.

This clonotype was found many times. The chain is built from TRBV12-3 or TRBV12-4 and TRBJ2-1, with 10 bases aligning to TRBD2. The junction had 11 bases not matched to a gene; V was cut back by 3 bases and J by 0 bases. There are 19 residues in the CDR3. The CDR3 DNA is TGTGCCAGCAGTTTTCTCCTCACTAGCGGGAAGAGCTCCTACAATGAGCAGTTCTTC. As protein: CASSFLLTSGKSSYNEQFF.

At least ten counts were recorded for this clonotype. The chain recombines TRBV25-1 with TRBJ2-2; D is unclear. Germline values: CDR1 MGHDK, CDR2 SYGVNS. The V end was cut by 2 bases, the J end by 6 bases, with 7 bases between. This CDR3 region has 13 residues. CDR3 protein: CASSEGSAGELFF. In nucleotides, the CDR3 is TGTGCCAGCAGTGAAGGTTCCGCCGGGGAGCTGTTTTTT.

This clonotype is a singleton in its sample. The V gene is TRBV4-1, the J gene TRBJ2-5, with 13 bases lining up with TRBD2. The CDR3 has 15 residues. Germline lookup yields CDR1 MGHRA and CDR2 YSYEKL. V shed 4 bases, J shed 3 bases, and the junction held 2 bases outside the gene matches. CDR3 DNA: TGCGCCAGCAGCCGACTAGCGGGGGGAAAAGAGACCCAGTACTTC. It yields the protein CASSRLAGGKETQYF.

This chain uses TRBV5-6 with TRBJ2-1, with TRBD2 matching over 7 bases. V was pared by 1 base and J by 0 bases, with 7 bases of the junction left unmatched. The CDR3 consists of 17 residues. CDR1 is SGHDT and CDR2 is YYEEEE in the germline V gene. The CDR3 DNA sequence: TGTGCCAGCAGCTTGCTTTTGGGCGGGAGCTCCTACAATGAGCAGTTCTTC. Translating gives CASSLLLGGSSYNEQFF.

As for this clonotype: A junction end diverges from the germline sequence, so it may reflect a read error. The chain couples TRBV11-2 to TRBJ1-2; TRBD1 matches 9 bases. This CDR3 is built from 15 residues. Germline V gene lookup returns CDR1 SGHAT and CDR2 FQNNGV. The CDR3 nucleotides read TGTGCCAGCAGCCCCGGACAGGGGCTTAACTATGGCGACCCCTTC. This sequence encodes CASSPGQGLNYGDPF.

This clonotype was found many times. This rearrangement joins TRBV5-1 to TRBJ1-2; D gene unclear. Germline assignment: CDR1 SGHRS and CDR2 YFSETQ. CDR3 length: 11 residues. V lost 5 bases, J lost 3 bases, and 5 bases lay in between. The CDR3 DNA reads TGCGCCAGCAGTCATGACTATGGCTACACCTTC. It codes for CASSHDYGYTF.

The chain joins TRBV20-1 to TRBJ2-2, with 10 positions matching TRBD1. Germline CDR1 DFQATT, CDR2 SNEGSKA (reference sequence). The V gene end was trimmed by 5 bases and the J gene end by 7 bases; junction bases not matched to a gene: 7. The CDR3 runs 14 residues. The CDR3 sequence: CSAPGTGDRGELFF. The DNA of the CDR3 is TGCAGTGCTCCCGGGACAGGGGATCGCGGGGAGCTGTTTTTT.

This chain joins TRBV7-6 and TRBJ2-7; 7 nucleotides match TRBD1. Unmatched junction bases numbered 6, after V lost 4 bases and J lost 0 bases. This CDR3 spans 15 amino acids. Germline lookup yields CDR1 SGHVS and CDR2 FNYEAQ. The DNA for the CDR3 is TGTGCCAGCAGCTCCCTACAGGGGCTCTCCTACGAGCAGTACTTC. Translating gives CASSSLQGLSYEQYF.

There are a few counts of this clonotype. The rearrangement uses TRBV20-1 and TRBJ2-7; 13 nucleotides match TRBD2. This CDR3 is built from 15 residues. Germline assignment: CDR1 DFQATT and CDR2 SNEGSKA (reference sequence). The ends lost 5 bases at V and 3 bases at J; junction bases unmatched: 7. For the CDR3, the DNA is TGCAGTGCTCCAACCCGACTAGCGGGAGGCTACGAGCAGTACTTC. Its protein product is CSAPTRLAGGYEQYF.